The T cell receptor beta chain described here comes from a study of T cells in Graves' hyperthyroidism and ophthalmopathy. Looking at the study overall: Peripheral blood sampling occurred at initial diagnosis, before any treatment.

Pregnant or lactating patients were excluded, as were those with uncontrolled infection or other autoimmune disease. The CDR3 regions of TCR beta were amplified from RNA transcripts. Using the HTBI primer set, a first-round RT-PCR was run on the TCR CDR3. TCRdb re-derived calls from the multiplex PCR reads in MiXCR, one entry per CDR3 protein. The sample yields approximately 870,000 distinct CDR3 sequences, around 39% seen once. Losses at the gene ends were 4 bases for V and 3 bases for J; bases not matched to a gene: 6. The CDR3 sequence is 14 residues long. The rearrangement links TRBV12-3 or TRBV12-4 to TRBJ2-7, with 7 nucleotides matching TRBD1. Sequencing was done on a sample of blood. This clonotype originated in a man aged 18 to 29 with Graves' hyperthyroidism. CDR3 amino acids: CASSWDSDYYEQYF. CDR3 DNA sequence: TGTGCCAGCAGTTGGGACAGCGATTACTACGAGCAGTACTTC.